The 31 T cell receptor beta chains listed next were all sequenced from one sample in a study of radiotherapy plus CTLA-4 blockade in lung cancer. Repertoires were generated with immunoSEQ multiplex PCR, while TCRdb's copy carries only in-frame clones and drops some. The repertoire consists of some 60,000 clones, with less than 85% occurring once and the leading ten covering roughly 15%. The sample was peripheral blood, taken from a patient treated with radiotherapy plus ipilimumab. The receptors were sampled from a human donor with non-small cell lung cancer who had a complete response to radiotherapy plus ipilimumab.

The chain uses TRBV4-1 and TRBJ1-1; D is ambiguous. The CDR3 has 15 amino acids. The ends were cut back, 4 bases at V and 0 bases at J, with 12 bases in the middle. CDR1 is MGHRA, CDR2 YSYEKL, per germline. In DNA form, the CDR3 reads TGCGCCAGCAGCCCGAGGTTTGGAATGAACACTGAAGCTTTCTTT. Translation gives CASSPRFGMNTEAFF.

The rearrangement joins TRBV4-1 to TRBJ2-1; a weak D match, TRBD2 (6 bases). The germline CDR1 and CDR2 sequences are MGHRA and YSYEKL. V was trimmed by 4 bases and J by 2 bases, leaving 12 bases between them. The CDR3 length is 15 residues. The CDR3 reads CASSLQRLAYNEQFF. CDR3 in DNA: TGCGCCAGCAGCCTCCAAAGACTAGCCTACAATGAGCAGTTCTTC.

The V call is TRBV30, the J call TRBJ1-2, with D perhaps TRBD1 (6 bases). Trimming stripped 8 bases from V and 2 bases from J, with 15 bases between. This CDR3 contains 13 residues. Germline V gene lookup returns CDR1 GTSNPN and CDR2 SVGIG (reference sequence). CDR3 loop: CAQRTVLNYGYTF. CDR3 bases: TGTGCCCAGAGGACAGTCCTAAACTATGGCTACACCTTC.

In its sample, this clone was seen a few times. The genes are TRBV9 and TRBJ1-2; the D gene is possibly TRBD1 (6 bases). This CDR3 has 17 amino acids. Trimming shortened V by 0 bases and J by 2 bases, and 17 bases separated the two germline ends. In germline, CDR1 is SGDLS, CDR2 YYNGEE. This CDR3 reads CASSVDDVRGANYGYTF. CDR3 DNA: TGTGCCAGCAGCGTAGATGATGTTCGGGGGGCGAACTATGGCTACACCTTC.

The V gene is TRBV19, the J gene TRBJ2-1, with TRBD1 matching over 9 bases. CDR3 length: 15 residues. The V and J ends lost 6 bases and 8 bases, in that order; junction bases with no gene match: 11. Germline CDR1 reads LNHDA; CDR2 reads SQIVND (reference sequence). As DNA, the CDR3 is TGTGCCAGTAGCGCGGGAATCACAGGGGGCTATGAGCAGTTCTTC. It translates to CASSAGITGGYEQFF.

The chain carries TRBV5-6 and TRBJ2-2; 10 bases line up with TRBD2. V lost 0 bases to trimming and J lost 3 bases; unmatched junction nucleotides: 5. CDR3 length: 17 amino acids. CDR1 SGHDT and CDR2 YYEEEE come from the germline V gene. CDR3 protein: CASSLVVAGGYTGELFF. Here the CDR3 DNA reads TGTGCCAGCAGCTTGGTGGTAGCGGGGGGCTACACCGGGGAGCTGTTTTTT.

This chain connects TRBV7-2 to TRBJ2-1; 9 bases map to TRBD2. The CDR3 sequence is 15 residues long. Trimming removed 0 bases from V and 6 bases from J; junction bases left unmatched: 3. From germline, CDR1 is SGHTA and CDR2 FQGNSA. The CDR3 DNA follows: TGTGCCAGCAGCTTAGCAGCGGGAGGAGGCAATGAGCAGTTCTTC. It yields the protein CASSLAAGGGNEQFF.

This sequence joins TRBV7-2 and TRBJ1-2; TRBD1 agrees at 7 bases. V gave up 5 bases and J gave up 2 bases; unmatched junction bases: 2. The CDR3 runs to 13 residues. The germline CDR1 and CDR2 sequences are SGHTA and FQGNSA. This CDR3 is CASSRGQNYGYTF. As DNA, the CDR3 is TGTGCCAGCAGCCGGGGACAGAACTATGGCTACACCTTC.

The genes are TRBV25-1 and TRBJ2-1, with 12 positions matching TRBD2. V dropped 6 bases and J dropped 2; count of bases not matched to a gene: 2. Germline lookup yields CDR1 MGHDK and CDR2 SYGVNS. CDR3 length: 15 residues. The CDR3 is CASRRLAGAYNEQFF. The CDR3 DNA is TGTGCCAGCAGACGACTAGCGGGAGCCTACAATGAGCAGTTCTTC. Together with reference TRBV25-1 and TRBJ2-1, the CDR3 gives the full variable domain: EADIYQTPRYLVIGTGKKITLECSQTMGHDKMYWYQQDPGMELHLIHYSYGVNSTEKGDLSSESTVSRIRTEHFPLTLESARPSHTSQYLCASRRLAGAYNEQFFGPGTRLTVL.

This chain uses TRBV2 with TRBJ2-1; 8 bases match TRBD2. The CDR3 totals 14 residues. With V trimmed by 7 bases and J by 3 bases, 5 bases remained unmatched. Looked up from germline, CDR1 is SNHLY and CDR2 is FYNNEI. DNA of the CDR3: TGTGCCAGCAACCGGGAGGGGGTCTACAATGAGCAGTTCTTC. Its translation: CASNREGVYNEQFF.

The CDR3 loop is CASSPRGNTEAFF. CDR3 nucleotides: TGTGCCAGCAGCCCTCGCGGGAACACTGAAGCTTTCTTT. The chain uses TRBV14 and TRBJ1-1, with D uncertain. The CDR3 contains 13 residues. Germline assignment: CDR1 SGHDN and CDR2 FVKESK. V was clipped by 4 bases and J by 1 base, with 7 bases between them.

This chain joins TRBV7-2 and TRBJ2-3, with D perhaps matching TRBD2 (6 bases). Deletions cut 5 bases from V and 0 bases from J, with 9 bases between. There are 14 residues in the CDR3. Germline values: CDR1 SGHTA, CDR2 FQGNSA. CDR3 nucleotides: TGTGCCAGCAGCGGGGACTTCAGCACAGATACGCAGTATTTT. Its translation is CASSGDFSTDTQYF.

The rearrangement uses TRBV19 and TRBJ1-2; D possibly corresponds to TRBD1 (6 bases). V was cut by 5 bases and J by 2 bases, with 9 bases left in between. CDR3 length: 13 amino acids. Per the germline V gene, CDR1 is LNHDA and CDR2 is SQIVND (reference sequence). CDR3 loop: CASSDDRNYGYTF. CDR3 nucleotide sequence: TGTGCCAGTAGTGACGACAGGAACTATGGCTACACCTTC. The whole variable domain, filled in from reference TRBV19 and TRBJ1-2, reads DGGITQSPKYLFRKEGQNVTLSCEQNLNHDAMYWYRQDPGQGLRLIYYSQIVNDFQKGDIAEGYSVSREKKESFPLTVTSAQKNPTAFYLCASSDDRNYGYTFGSGTRLTVV.

The V gene is TRBV18, the J gene TRBJ1-2, with D possibly being TRBD1 (5 bases). This CDR3 has 13 amino acids. Germline V gene lookup returns CDR1 KGHSH and CDR2 LQKENI. Trimming pared 2 bases from V and 9 bases from J, leaving 13 bases between. Written as DNA, the CDR3 is TGTGCCAGCTCACCATCGAAGGGGAGGAGCTACACCTTC. It translates to CASSPSKGRSYTF.

The chain joins TRBV5-1 to TRBJ2-1, with D possibly TRBD1 on 5 matching bases. Per the germline V gene, CDR1 is SGHRS and CDR2 is YFSETQ. V lost 4 bases, J lost 9 bases, and 14 bases lay in between. The CDR3 consists of 13 residues. The CDR3 here is CASSPDIWGEQFF. CDR3 nucleotide sequence: TGCGCCAGCAGCCCGGACATATGGGGTGAGCAGTTCTTC.

V and J are TRBV7-9 and TRBJ2-1, with 9 positions matching TRBD2. Germline V lookup: CDR1 SEHNR, CDR2 FQNEAQ (reference sequence). V lost 2 bases to trimming and J lost 8 bases; unmatched junction nucleotides: 10. This CDR3 region has 16 residues. The CDR3 loop is CASSLTGGRVGDEQFF. DNA of the CDR3: TGTGCCAGCAGCTTAACCGGCGGGAGGGTCGGGGATGAGCAGTTCTTC.

The CDR3 nucleotides read TGCAGCGTTGAAGGCACCGGGAGCGGCTACACCTTC. Protein sequence: CSVEGTGSGYTF. The gene calls are TRBV29-1 and TRBJ1-2; no definite D call. This CDR3 has 12 amino acids. Trimming left V 1 base short and J 8 bases short, with 11 bases between. Per the germline V gene, CDR1 is SQVTM and CDR2 is ANQGSEA.

This clone was counted between two and nine times. The chain has TRBV4-2 and TRBJ2-6, with 12 bases fitting TRBD2. CDR3 length: 20 amino acids. V lost 0 bases and J lost 2; bases outside the gene matches: 8. Looked up from germline, CDR1 is LGHNA and CDR2 is YNFKEQ. In DNA form, the CDR3 reads TGTGCCAGCAGCCAAGATCATGTCCCTAGCGGGGGGGCTGGGGCCAACGTCCTGACTTTC. Protein sequence: CASSQDHVPSGGAGANVLTF.

The rearrangement joins TRBV7-9 to TRBJ1-2; no reliable D call. Deletions cut 4 bases from V and 1 base from J, with 7 bases between. The CDR3 has 13 amino acids. CDR1 SEHNR and CDR2 FQNEAQ come from the germline V gene (reference sequence). The CDR3 DNA follows: TGTGCCAGCAGCTCCCGCAGTAACTATGGCTACACCTTC. Its translation is CASSSRSNYGYTF.

V gene TRBV4-3 combines with J gene TRBJ2-2, with 9 positions matching TRBD1. With V trimmed by 0 bases and J by 2 bases, 7 bases remained unmatched. CDR1 and CDR2 (germline): LGHNA, YSLEER. The CDR3 length is 18 residues. The CDR3 DNA reads as TGCGCCAGCAGCCAAGAAGTTTCGACAGGGGGAAACACCGGGGAGCTGTTTTTT. This translates into CASSQEVSTGGNTGELFF.

The chain uses TRBV2 and TRBJ2-5; no clear D gene. The CDR3 extends over 12 amino acids. Germline CDR1 reads SNHLY; CDR2 reads FYNNEI. V was shortened by 7 bases and J by 5 bases, with 11 bases between the two germline ends. DNA for the CDR3: TGTGCCAGCAAAGCCGAATTCGAGACCCAGTACTTC. This codes for CASKAEFETQYF.

This chain connects TRBV13 to TRBJ2-7; the D is unclear. V shed 0 bases and J shed 3 bases, with 9 bases lying between them. The V gene's germline CDR1 is PRHDT and CDR2 FYEKMQ (reference sequence). The CDR3 has 14 amino acids. CDR3: CASSLGTANYEQYF. CDR3 sequence (DNA): TGTGCCAGCAGCTTAGGCACCGCGAACTACGAGCAGTACTTC.

The CDR3 protein is CASSPWGRGSGNTIYF. Here the CDR3 DNA reads TGTGCCAGCAGTCCCTGGGGGCGCGGCTCTGGAAACACCATATATTTT. V usage is TRBV28 and J usage is TRBJ1-3; possible D gene TRBD1, 6 bases. This CDR3 is 16 amino acids long. Trimming took off 5 bases at V and 0 bases at J, with 14 bases between the two ends. Germline values: CDR1 MDHEN, CDR2 SYDVKM.

The V and J genes are TRBV10-3 and TRBJ1-2; 11 nucleotides align to TRBD1. V shed 5 bases, J shed 3 bases, and the junction held 8 bases outside the gene matches. The CDR3 totals 16 residues. Germline CDR1 reads ENHRY; CDR2 reads SYGVKD. The CDR3: CAISPGQGVGDYGYTF. The CDR3 nucleotides are TGTGCCATCAGTCCGGGACAGGGGGTTGGCGACTATGGCTACACCTTC.

The chain couples TRBV7-9 to TRBJ2-5; D perhaps matches TRBD2 (5 bases). The CDR3 has 15 amino acids. CDR1 is SEHNR, CDR2 FQNEAQ, per germline (reference sequence). V was pared by 3 bases and J by 2 bases, with 13 bases between. The CDR3, as DNA: TGTGCCAGCAGCTTTCAGAGGACGGGGCAAGAGACCCAGTACTTC. Its protein is CASSFQRTGQETQYF.

The chain couples TRBV6-5 to TRBJ1-6; tentatively, D is TRBD1 (5 bases). Trimming removed 0 bases at V and 2 bases at J, with 8 bases between. The CDR3 covers 16 residues. Germline V gives CDR1 MNHEY, CDR2 SVGAGI. CDR3 amino acids: CASSYSTTAYNSPLHF. In DNA, the CDR3 is TGTGCCAGCAGTTACTCGACGACAGCCTATAATTCACCCCTCCACTTT.

This clone has only one observation. The chain couples TRBV19 to TRBJ1-1; D perhaps matches TRBD1 (6 bases). Germline V gene sequence: CDR1 LNHDA, CDR2 SQIVND (reference sequence). The CDR3 runs 15 residues. Trimming cost V 5 bases and J 1 base, with 14 bases left between them. Written as DNA, the CDR3 is TGTGCCAGTAGTGGATTAGAGACAGGGAACACTGAAGCTTTCTTT. It codes for CASSGLETGNTEAFF.

This chain links TRBV7-2 with TRBJ1-3, with 7 bases identical to TRBD1. Germline V gene data show CDR1 as SGHTA and CDR2 as FQGNSA. Trimming took 5 bases from V and 7 from J; bases not matched to a gene: 5. The CDR3 is made up of 13 amino acids. CDR3 nucleotide sequence: TGTGCCAGCAGCACGACAGGGTCTAACACCATATATTTT. Amino acids: CASSTTGSNTIYF.

The chain carries TRBV5-1 and TRBJ2-1; TRBD2 matches at 11 bases. Germline assignment: CDR1 SGHRS and CDR2 YFSETQ. The V gene end was trimmed by 0 bases and the J gene end by 7 bases; junction bases not matched to a gene: 3. This CDR3 is built from 15 residues. DNA of the CDR3: TGCGCCAGCAGCTTGGGAGGGACTAGCGGTAATGAGCAGTTCTTC. This codes for CASSLGGTSGNEQFF. The entire variable domain, with the rest obtained from reference TRBV5-1 and TRBJ2-1, is as follows: KAGVTQTPRYLIKTRGQQVTLSCSPISGHRSVSWYQQTPGQGLQFLFEYFSETQRNKGNFPGRFSGRQFSNSRSEMNVSTLELGDSALYLCASSLGGTSGNEQFFGPGTRLTVL.

V gene TRBV6-1 combines with J gene TRBJ2-5; D is perhaps TRBD1 (6 bases). The end of the DNA aligns better with TRBJ2-7, so the J call may be wrong. Looked up from germline, CDR1 is MNHNS and CDR2 is SASEGT. The CDR3 extends over 12 amino acids. CDR3 bases: TGTGCCAGCAGGGGGGCATTCTACGAGCAGTACTTC. Translation gives CASRGAFYEQYF.

J is TRBJ2-3 and V is TRBV2; TRBD2 matches 12 bases. The CDR3 loop spans 15 amino acids. V gave up 4 bases and J gave up 4 bases; unmatched junction bases: 3. Per germline, CDR1 SNHLY and CDR2 FYNNEI. This CDR3 reads CASSGASGGADTQYF. The CDR3 nucleotides are TGTGCCAGCAGTGGAGCTAGCGGGGGGGCAGATACGCAGTATTTT.